This T cell receptor beta chain is drawn from a study of long-term antiretroviral therapy in people with HIV. Researchers ran immunoSEQ v3.0 at survey level. The table came from immunoSEQ multiplex PCR; TCRdb's copy has only in-frame clones and leaves some out. The repertoire includes about 27,000 clones, more than 80% of them detected once, and approximately 9.5% sits in the top ten. Germline V gene lookup returns CDR1 SGHDN and CDR2 FVKESK. The CDR3 contains 12 residues. The ends were cut back, 4 bases at V and 4 bases at J, with 7 bases in the middle. This TCR came from a man in his forties with HIV. The chain couples TRBV14 to TRBJ1-2; no firm D call. The specimen was unsorted PBMCs, collected 3 years after starting antiretroviral therapy. The CDR3 loop reads CASSPDRYGYTF. In DNA, the CDR3 is TGTGCCAGCAGCCCGGACCGCTATGGCTACACCTTC.